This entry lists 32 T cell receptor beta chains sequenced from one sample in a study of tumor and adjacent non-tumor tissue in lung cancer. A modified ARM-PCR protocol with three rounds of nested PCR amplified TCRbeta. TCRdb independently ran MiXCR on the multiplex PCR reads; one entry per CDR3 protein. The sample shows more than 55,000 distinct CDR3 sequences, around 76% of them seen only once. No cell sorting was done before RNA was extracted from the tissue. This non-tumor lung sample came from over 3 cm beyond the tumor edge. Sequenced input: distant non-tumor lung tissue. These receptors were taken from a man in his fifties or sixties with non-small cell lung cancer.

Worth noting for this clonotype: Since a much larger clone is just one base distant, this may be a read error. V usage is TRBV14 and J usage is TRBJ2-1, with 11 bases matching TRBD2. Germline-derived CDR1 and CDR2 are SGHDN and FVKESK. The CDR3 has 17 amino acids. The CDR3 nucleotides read TGTGTCATCAGCCAAGATTTAGGTAGCGGGAGGGCCAGTGAGCAGTTCTTC. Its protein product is CVISQDLGSGRASEQFF.

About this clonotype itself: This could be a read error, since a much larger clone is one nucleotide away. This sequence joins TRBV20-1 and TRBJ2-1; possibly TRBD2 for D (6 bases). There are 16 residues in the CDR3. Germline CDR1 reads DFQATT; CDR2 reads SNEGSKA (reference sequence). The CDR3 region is CSARKMTPGVYNKQFF. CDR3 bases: TGCAGTGCTAGAAAGATGACCCCGGGGGTTTACAATAAGCAGTTCTTC.

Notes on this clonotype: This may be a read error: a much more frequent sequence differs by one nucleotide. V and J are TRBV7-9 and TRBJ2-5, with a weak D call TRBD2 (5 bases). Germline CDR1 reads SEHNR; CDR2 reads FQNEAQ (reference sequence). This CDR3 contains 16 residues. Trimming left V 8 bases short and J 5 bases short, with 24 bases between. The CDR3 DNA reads TGTGCCAGCGGCCCTAGCCCCACTGCCGGGATTGAGACCCAGTACTTC. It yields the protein CASGPSPTAGIETQYF.

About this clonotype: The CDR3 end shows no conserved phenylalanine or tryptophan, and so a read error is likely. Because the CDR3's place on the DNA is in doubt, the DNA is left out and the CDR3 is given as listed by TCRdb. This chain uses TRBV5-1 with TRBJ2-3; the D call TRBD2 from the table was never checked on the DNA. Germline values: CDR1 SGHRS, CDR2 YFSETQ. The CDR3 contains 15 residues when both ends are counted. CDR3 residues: CASSGGLAGTDTQYL.

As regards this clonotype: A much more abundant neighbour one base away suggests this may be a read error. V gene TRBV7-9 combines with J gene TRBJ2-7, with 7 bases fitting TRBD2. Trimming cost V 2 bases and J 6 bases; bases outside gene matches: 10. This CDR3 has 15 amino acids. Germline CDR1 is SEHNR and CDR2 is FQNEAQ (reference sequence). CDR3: CASSLSLAEGREQYF. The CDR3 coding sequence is TGTGCCAGCAGCTTAAGTCTAGCGGAAGGCCGCGAGCAGTACTTC.

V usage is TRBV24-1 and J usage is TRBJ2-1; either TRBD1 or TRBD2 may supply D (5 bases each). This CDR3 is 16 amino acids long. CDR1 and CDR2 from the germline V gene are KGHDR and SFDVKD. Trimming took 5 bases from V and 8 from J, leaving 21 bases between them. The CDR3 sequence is CATSVSGLRGSDEQFF. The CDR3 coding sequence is TGTGCCACCAGTGTTTCAGGGCTGAGGGGTTCAGATGAGCAGTTCTTC.

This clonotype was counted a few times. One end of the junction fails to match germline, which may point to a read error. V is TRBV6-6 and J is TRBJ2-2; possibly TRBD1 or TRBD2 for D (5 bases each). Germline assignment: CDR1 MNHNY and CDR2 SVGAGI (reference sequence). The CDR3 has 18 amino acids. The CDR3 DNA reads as TGTGTCAGCAGTACGAATGTCCTTTCTCCGTCGAGTACCGGGGACCTGTTTTTT. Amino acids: CVSSTNVLSPSSTGDLFF.

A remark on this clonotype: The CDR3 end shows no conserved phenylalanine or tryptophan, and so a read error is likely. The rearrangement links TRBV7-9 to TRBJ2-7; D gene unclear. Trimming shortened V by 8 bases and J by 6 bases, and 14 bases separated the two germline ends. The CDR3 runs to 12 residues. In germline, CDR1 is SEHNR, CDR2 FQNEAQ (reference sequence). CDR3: CASGHPQGEQYL. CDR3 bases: TGTGCCAGCGGCCACCCCCAAGGCGAGCAGTACTTG.

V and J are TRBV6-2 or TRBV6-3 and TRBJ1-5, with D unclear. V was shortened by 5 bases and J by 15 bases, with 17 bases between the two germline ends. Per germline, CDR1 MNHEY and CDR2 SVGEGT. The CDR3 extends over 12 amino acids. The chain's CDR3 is CASSNPSINSHF. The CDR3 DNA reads TGTGCCAGCAGTAACCCCTCAATTAATTCGCATTTT.

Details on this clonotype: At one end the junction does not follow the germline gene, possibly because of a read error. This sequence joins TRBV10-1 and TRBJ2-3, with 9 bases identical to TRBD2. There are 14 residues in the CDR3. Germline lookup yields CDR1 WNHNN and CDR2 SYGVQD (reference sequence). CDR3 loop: CTSKDSGSTDTQYF. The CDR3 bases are TGCACCAGCAAGGATAGCGGGAGTACAGATACGCAGTATTTT.

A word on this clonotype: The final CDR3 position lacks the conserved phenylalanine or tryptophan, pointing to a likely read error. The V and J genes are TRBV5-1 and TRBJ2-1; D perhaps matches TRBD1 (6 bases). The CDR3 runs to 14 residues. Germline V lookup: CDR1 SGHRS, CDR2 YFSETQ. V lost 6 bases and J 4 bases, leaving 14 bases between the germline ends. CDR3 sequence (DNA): TGCGCCAGCACGTGGAGACAGGCGTACAATGAGCAGTTCTCC. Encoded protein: CASTWRQAYNEQFS.

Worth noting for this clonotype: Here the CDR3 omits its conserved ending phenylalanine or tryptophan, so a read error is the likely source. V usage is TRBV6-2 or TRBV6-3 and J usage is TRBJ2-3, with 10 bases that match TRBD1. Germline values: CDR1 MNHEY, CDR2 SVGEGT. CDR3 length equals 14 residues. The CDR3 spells CGNSPRTGGDTQYL. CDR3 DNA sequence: TGTGGCAACAGTCCCCGGACAGGGGGAGATACGCAGTATCTT.

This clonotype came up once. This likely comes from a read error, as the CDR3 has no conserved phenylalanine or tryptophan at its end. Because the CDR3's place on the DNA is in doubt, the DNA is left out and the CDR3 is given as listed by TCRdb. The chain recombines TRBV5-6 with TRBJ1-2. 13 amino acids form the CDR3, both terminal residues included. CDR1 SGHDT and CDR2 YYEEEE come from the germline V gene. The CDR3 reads CASSFTRGSGYTL.

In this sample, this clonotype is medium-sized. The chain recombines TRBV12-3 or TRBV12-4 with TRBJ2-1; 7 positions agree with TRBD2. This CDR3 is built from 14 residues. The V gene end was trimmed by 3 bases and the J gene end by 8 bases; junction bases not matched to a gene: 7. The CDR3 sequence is CASSFGGRAHEQFF. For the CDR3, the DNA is TGTGCCAGCAGTTTTGGCGGGAGAGCCCATGAGCAGTTCTTC.

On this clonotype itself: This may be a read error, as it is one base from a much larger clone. The CDR3, as DNA: TGCGCCAGCAGCTCCAGTGCGGGAGTAGGAGAGACCCATTACTTC. Protein: CASSSSAGVGETHYF. The chain is built from TRBV5-1 and TRBJ2-5; 7 nucleotides agree with TRBD2. CDR3 length: 15 residues. Germline values: CDR1 SGHRS, CDR2 YFSETQ.

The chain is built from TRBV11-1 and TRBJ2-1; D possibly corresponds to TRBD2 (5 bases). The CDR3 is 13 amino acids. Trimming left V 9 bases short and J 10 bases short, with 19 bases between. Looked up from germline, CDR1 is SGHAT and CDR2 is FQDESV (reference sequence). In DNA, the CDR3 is TGTGCCAGTAGCGAAGGTTACGGCGAAGAGCAGTTCTTC. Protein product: CASSEGYGEEQFF.

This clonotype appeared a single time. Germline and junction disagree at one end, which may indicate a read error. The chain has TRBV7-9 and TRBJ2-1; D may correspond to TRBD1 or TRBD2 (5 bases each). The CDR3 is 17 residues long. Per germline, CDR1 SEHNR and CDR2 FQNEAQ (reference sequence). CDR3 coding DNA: TGTGCCAGTAGCTTAGCGTTGCAGGGATGGAACTACAATGTGCAGTTCTTC. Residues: CASSLALQGWNYNVQFF.

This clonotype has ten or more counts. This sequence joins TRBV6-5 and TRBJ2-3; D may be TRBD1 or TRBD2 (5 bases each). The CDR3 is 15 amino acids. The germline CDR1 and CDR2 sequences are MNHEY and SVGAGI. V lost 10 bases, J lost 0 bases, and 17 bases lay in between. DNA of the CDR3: TGTGCCACCAATGCCCGGGACCTTAGCACAGATACGCAGTATTTT. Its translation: CATNARDLSTDTQYF.

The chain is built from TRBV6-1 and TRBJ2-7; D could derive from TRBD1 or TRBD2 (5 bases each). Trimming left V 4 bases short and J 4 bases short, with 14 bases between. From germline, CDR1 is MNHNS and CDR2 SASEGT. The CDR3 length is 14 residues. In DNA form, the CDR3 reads TGTGCCAGCAGTGCAGCGCTGAGGGGATACGAGCAGTACTTC. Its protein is CASSAALRGYEQYF.

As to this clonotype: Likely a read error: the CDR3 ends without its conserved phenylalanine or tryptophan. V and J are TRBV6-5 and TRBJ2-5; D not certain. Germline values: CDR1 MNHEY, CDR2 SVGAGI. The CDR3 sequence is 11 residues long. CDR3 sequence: CAISDTLTQYS. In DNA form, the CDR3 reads TGTGCCATCAGTGACACGTTGACCCAGTACTCC.

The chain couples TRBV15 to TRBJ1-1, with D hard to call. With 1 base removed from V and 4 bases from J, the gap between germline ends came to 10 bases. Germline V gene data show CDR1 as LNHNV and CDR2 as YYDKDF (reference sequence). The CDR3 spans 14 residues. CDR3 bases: TGTGCCACCAGCAGAGGAGGGCACCTCACTGAAGCTTTCTTT. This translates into CATSRGGHLTEAFF.

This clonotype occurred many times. The CDR3 here is CASRGTGQPFNEQFF. The CDR3 region has the DNA TGCGCCAGCAGAGGTACCGGACAGCCATTCAATGAGCAGTTCTTC. The chain links TRBV10-2 to TRBJ2-1, with a possible D match to TRBD1 (6 bases). V lost 6 bases, J lost 6 bases, and 18 bases lay in between. Germline V gene sequence: CDR1 WSHSY, CDR2 SAAADI. The CDR3 has 15 residues.

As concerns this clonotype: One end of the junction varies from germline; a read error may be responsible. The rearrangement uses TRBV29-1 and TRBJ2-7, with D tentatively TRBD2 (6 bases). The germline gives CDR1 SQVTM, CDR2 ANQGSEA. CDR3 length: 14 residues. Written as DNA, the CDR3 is TGCAGCGTTCAGGGAGGCATGGGTGGATACGAGGAGTACTTC. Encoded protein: CSVQGGMGGYEEYF.

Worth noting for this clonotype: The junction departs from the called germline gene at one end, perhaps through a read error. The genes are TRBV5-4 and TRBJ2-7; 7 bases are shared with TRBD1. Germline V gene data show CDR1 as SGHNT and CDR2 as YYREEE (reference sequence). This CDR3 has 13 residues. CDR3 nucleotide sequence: TGTGTCAGCAGCTCGACAGGGTACTATGAGCAGTACTTC. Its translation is CVSSSTGYYEQYF.

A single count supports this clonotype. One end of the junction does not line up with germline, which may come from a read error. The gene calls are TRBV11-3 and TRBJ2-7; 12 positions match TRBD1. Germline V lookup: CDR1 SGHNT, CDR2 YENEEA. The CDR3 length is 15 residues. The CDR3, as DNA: TGTGTCAGCAGTCCCCTGGGACAGGGGGCTCGGGAGCAGTACTTC. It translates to CVSSPLGQGAREQYF.

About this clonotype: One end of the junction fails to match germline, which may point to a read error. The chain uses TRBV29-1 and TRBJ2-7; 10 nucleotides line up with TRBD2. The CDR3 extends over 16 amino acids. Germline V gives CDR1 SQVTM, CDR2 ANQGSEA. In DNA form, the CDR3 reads TGCAGCATGGGCACTAGCGGGAATTTCAGCTCCTACGAGCAGTGCTTC. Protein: CSMGTSGNFSSYEQCF.

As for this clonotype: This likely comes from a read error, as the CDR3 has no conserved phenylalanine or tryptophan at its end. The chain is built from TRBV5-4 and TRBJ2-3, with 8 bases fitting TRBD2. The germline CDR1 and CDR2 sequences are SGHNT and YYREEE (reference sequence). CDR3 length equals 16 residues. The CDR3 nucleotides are TGTTCCAGCACCCCTATCGAGCGGGAGCCGGGAGATACGCAGTATTAT. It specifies CSSTPIEREPGDTQYY.

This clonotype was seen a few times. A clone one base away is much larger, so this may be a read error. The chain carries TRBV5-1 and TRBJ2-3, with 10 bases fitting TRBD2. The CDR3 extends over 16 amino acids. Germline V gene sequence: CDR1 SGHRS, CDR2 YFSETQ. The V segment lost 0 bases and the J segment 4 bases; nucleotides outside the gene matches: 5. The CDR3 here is CASSLGASGRSDTQYF. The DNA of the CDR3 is TGCGCCAGCAGCTTGGGTGCTAGCGGGAGATCAGATACGCAGTATTTT.

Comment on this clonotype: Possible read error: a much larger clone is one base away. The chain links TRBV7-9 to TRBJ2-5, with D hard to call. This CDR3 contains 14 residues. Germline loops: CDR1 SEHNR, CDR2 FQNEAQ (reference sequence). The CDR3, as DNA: TGTGTCAGCAGCTCTAGGCGTCCAGAAGAGACCCAGTACTTC. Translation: CVSSSRRPEETQYF.

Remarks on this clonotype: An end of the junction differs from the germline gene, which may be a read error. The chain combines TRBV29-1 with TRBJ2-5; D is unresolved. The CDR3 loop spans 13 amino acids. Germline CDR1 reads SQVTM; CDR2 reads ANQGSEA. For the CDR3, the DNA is TGCAGCGTGACGGACCGGTACCAAGAGGCCCAGTACTTC. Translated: CSVTDRYQEAQYF.

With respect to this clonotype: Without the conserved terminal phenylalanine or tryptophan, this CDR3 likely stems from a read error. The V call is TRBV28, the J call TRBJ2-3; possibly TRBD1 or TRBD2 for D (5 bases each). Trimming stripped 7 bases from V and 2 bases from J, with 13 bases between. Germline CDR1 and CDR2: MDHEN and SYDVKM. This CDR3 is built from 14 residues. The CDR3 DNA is TGTGCCAGCACCCGGGGTGGGACCACAGATACGCAGTATCTT. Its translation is CASTRGGTTDTQYL.

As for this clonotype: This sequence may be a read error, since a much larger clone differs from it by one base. CDR3 sequence: CASSQQLSYNEQFF. The CDR3 region has the DNA TGCGCCAGCAGTCAACAGTTGTCCTACAATGAGCAGTTCTTC. The V gene is TRBV5-1, the J gene TRBJ2-1; D unresolved. This CDR3 is 14 amino acids long. Germline CDR1 and CDR2: SGHRS and YFSETQ. Trimming removed 5 bases at V and 1 base at J, with 10 bases between.